The clone carrying this TCR beta chain appeared a few times. Other DNA sequences in this sample translate to the same CDR3. This record comes from a study of T cell repertoires in ileal Crohn's disease. Study context: About half received postoperative treatment, some ten with thiopurines and 15 to 20 anti-TNF. Each sample's TCRB immunosequencing used around 0.45 micrograms of biopsy DNA.

Time point specified: inflamed ileum from the surgical specimen. V lost 4 bases and J lost 0; bases outside the gene matches: 8. The CDR3 is 16 amino acids. CDR1 is SGHRS, CDR2 YFSETQ, per germline. Sequencing used immunoSEQ multiplex PCR; TCRdb keeps in-frame clones, though not all of them. The data hold almost 3,000 clones, with 70% to 80% observed a single time. This receptor was identified in an adult with Crohn's disease. The chain couples TRBV5-1 to TRBJ2-7; 9 positions agree with TRBD1. Sequences were obtained from ileal tissue. CDR3 amino acids: CASSLSPGQGSYEQYF. The CDR3 DNA is TGCGCCAGCAGCCTCTCTCCGGGACAGGGCTCCTACGAGCAGTACTTC. Supplemented by reference TRBV5-1 and TRBJ2-7, the full variable domain reads KAGVTQTPRYLIKTRGQQVTLSCSPISGHRSVSWYQQTPGQGLQFLFEYFSETQRNKGNFPGRFSGRQFSNSRSEMNVSTLELGDSALYLCASSLSPGQGSYEQYFGPGTRLTVT.